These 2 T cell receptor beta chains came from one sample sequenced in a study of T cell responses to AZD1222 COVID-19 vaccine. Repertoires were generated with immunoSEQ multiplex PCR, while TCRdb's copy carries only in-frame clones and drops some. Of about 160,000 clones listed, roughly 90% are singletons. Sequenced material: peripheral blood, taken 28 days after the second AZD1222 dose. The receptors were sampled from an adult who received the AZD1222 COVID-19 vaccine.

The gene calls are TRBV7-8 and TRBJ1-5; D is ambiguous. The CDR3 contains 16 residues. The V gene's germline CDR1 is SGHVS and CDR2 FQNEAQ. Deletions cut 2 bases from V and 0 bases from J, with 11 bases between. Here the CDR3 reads CASSLSRSASNQPQHF. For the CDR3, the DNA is TGTGCCAGCAGCTTAAGCCGATCCGCTAGCAATCAGCCCCAGCATTTT.

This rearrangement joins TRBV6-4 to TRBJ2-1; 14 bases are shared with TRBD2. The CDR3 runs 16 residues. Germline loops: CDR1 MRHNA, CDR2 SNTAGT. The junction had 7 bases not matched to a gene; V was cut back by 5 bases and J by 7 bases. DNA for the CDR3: TGTGCCAGCAGTCCCGGACTAGCGGGGGGCCGGAATGAGCAGTTCTTC. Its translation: CASSPGLAGGRNEQFF.